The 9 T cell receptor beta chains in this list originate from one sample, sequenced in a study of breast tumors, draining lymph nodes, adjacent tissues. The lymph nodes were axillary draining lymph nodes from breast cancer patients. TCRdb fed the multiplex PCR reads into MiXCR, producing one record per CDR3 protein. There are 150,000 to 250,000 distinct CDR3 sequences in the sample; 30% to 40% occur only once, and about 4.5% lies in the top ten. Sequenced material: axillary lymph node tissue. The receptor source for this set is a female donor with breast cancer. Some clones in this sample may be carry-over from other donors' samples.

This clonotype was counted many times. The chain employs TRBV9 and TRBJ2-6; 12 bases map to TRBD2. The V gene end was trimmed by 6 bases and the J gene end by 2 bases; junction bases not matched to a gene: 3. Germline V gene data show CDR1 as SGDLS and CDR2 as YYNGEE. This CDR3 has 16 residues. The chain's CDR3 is CASTPSGRAGANVLTF. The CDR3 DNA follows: TGTGCCAGCACCCCTAGCGGGAGGGCTGGGGCCAACGTCCTGACTTTC.

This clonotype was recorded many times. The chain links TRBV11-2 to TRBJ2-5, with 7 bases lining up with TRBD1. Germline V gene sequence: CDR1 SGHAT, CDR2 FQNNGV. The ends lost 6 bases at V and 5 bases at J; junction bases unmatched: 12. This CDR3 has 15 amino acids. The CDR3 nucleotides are TGTGCCAGCAGTCGGACAGGAGGCAGCTTTGAGACCCAGTACTTC. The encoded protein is CASSRTGGSFETQYF.

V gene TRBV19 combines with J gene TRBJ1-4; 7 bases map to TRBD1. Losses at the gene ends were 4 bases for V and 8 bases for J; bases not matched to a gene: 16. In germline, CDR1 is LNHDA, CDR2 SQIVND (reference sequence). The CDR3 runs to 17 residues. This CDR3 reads CASSSPGAGGTGEKLFF. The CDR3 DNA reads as TGTGCCAGTAGTAGTCCTGGGGCAGGGGGGACCGGGGAAAAACTGTTTTTT.

The CDR3 nucleotides read TGCAGTGCTCCCGGGACAGGGGGCTCTGGGGCCAACGTCCTGACTTTC. The encoded protein is CSAPGTGGSGANVLTF. The chain combines TRBV20-1 with TRBJ2-6; 11 bases map to TRBD1. The CDR3 covers 16 residues. Trimming removed 5 bases from V and 0 bases from J; junction bases left unmatched: 3. Germline V gene data show CDR1 as DFQATT and CDR2 as SNEGSKA (reference sequence).

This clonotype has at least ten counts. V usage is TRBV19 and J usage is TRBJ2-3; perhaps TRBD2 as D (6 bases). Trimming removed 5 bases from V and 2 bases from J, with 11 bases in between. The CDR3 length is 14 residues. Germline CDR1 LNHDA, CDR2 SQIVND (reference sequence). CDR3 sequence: CASSRGGDTDTQYF. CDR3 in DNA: TGTGCCAGTAGTCGGGGCGGGGACACAGATACGCAGTATTTT.

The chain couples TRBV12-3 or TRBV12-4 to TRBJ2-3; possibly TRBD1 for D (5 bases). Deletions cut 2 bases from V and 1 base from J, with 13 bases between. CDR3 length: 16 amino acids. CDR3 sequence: CASSLRGATRTDTQYF. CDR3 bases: TGTGCCAGCAGTTTAAGGGGCGCGACCCGCACAGATACGCAGTATTTT.

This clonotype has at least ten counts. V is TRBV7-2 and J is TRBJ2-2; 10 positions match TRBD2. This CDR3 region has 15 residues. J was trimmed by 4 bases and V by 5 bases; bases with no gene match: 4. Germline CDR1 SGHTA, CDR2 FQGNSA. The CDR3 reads CASSPTSGFTGELFF. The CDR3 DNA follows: TGTGCCAGCAGCCCGACTAGCGGGTTCACCGGGGAGCTGTTTTTT.

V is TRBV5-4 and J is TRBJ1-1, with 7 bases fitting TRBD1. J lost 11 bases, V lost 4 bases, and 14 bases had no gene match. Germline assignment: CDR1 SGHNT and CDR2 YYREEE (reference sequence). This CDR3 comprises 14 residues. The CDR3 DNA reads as TGTGCCAGCAGCCTCCGGGGAGGGGGCGCAGAGGCTTTCTTT. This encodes CASSLRGGGAEAFF.

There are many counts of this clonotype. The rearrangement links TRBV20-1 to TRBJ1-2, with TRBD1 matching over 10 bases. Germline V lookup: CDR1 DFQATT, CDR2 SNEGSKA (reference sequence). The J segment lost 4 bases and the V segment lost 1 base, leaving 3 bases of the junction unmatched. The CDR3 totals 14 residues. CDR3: CSARVDRGPYGYTF. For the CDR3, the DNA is TGCAGTGCTAGAGTCGACAGGGGGCCCTATGGCTACACCTTC.